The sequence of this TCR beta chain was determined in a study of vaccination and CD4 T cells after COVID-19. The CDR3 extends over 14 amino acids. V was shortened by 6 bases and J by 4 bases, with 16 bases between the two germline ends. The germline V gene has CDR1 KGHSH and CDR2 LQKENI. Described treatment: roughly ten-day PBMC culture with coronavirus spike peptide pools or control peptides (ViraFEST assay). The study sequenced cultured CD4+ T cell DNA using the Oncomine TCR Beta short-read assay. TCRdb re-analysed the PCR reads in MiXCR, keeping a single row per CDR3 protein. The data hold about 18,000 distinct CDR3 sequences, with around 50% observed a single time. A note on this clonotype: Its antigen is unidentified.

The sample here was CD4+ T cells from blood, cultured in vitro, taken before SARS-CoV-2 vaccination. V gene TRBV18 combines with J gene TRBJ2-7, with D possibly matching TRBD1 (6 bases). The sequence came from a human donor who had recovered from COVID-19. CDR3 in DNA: TGTGCCAGCTCTACCGGACAGAAACCATACGAGCAGTACTTC. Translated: CASSTGQKPYEQYF.